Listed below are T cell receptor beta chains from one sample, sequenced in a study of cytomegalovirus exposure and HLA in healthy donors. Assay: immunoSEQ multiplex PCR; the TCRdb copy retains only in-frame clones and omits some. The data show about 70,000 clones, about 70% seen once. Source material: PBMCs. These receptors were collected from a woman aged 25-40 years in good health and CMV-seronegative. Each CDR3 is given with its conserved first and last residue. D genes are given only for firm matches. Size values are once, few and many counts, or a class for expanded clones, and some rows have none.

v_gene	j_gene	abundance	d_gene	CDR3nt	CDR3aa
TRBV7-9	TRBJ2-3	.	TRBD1	TGTGCCAGCAGCCCCCAGGGGGCGCGGGGAGCAGATACGCAGTATTTT	CASSPQGARGADTQYF
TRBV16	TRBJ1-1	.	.	TGTGCCAGCAGCCCAGGGCTCTTGAACACTGAAGCTTTCTTT	CASSPGLLNTEAFF
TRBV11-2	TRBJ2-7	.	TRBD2	TGTGCCAGCAGCTGGTGGGTAGCGGGGGGATCCTACGAGCAGTACTTC	CASSWWVAGGSYEQYF
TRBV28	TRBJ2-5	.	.	TGTGCCAGCAGTTTAGGCGGGGACGTGTCAGAGACCCAGTACTTC	CASSLGGDVSETQYF
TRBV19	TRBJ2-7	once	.	TGTGCCAGTAGTATAACGGGGAACTCCTACGAGCAATACTTC	CASSITGNSYEQYF
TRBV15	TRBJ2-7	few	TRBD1	TGTGCCACCAGCACTGAAGACAGGGGAATTTACGAGCAGTACTTC	CATSTEDRGIYEQYF
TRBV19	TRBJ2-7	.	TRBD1	TGTGCCAGTAGTGCCCGGGACAGGGGTGGGGAGCAGTACTTC	CASSARDRGGEQYF
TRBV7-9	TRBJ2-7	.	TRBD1	TGTGCCAGCAGCTTTCGGGGACAGGGGGTCTCCTACGAGCAGTACTTC	CASSFRGQGVSYEQYF
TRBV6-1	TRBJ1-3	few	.	TGTGCCAGCATTCTCTCTGGAAACACCATATATTTT	CASILSGNTIYF
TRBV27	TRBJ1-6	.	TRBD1	TGTGCAAGCAGATCAGGGGGCTCCTATAATTCACCCCTCCAATTT	CASRSGGSYNSPLQF
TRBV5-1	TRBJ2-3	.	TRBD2	TGCGCCAGCAGCTTGTCAGGCGGGAGTTTTGGAGATACGCAGTATTTT	CASSLSGGSFGDTQYF
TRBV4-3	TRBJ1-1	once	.	TGCGCCAGCAGCCAAGACAGGTTGGTAACTGAAGCTTTCTTT	CASSQDRLVTEAFF
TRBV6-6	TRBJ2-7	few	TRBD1	TGTGCCATCAGTCCTTTAGGGACAGGTTACGAGAAGTACTTC	CAISPLGTGYEKYF